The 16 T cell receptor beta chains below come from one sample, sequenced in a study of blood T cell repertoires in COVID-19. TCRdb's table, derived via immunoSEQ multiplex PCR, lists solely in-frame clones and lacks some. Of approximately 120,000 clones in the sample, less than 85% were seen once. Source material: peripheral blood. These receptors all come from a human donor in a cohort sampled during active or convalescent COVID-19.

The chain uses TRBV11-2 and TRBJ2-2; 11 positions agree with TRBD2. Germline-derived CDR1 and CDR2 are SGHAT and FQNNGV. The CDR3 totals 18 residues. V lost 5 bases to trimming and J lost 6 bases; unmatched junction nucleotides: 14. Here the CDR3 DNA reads TGTGCCAGCAGCCCTATAGCGGGGGGGCCTGCTTGGGCCGGGGAGCTGTTTTTT. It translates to CASSPIAGGPAWAGELFF.

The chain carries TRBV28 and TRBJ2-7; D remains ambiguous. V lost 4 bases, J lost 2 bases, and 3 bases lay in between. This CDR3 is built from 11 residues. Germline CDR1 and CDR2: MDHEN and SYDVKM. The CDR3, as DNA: TGTGCCAGCAGTTCAACCTACGAGCAGTACTTC. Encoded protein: CASSSTYEQYF.

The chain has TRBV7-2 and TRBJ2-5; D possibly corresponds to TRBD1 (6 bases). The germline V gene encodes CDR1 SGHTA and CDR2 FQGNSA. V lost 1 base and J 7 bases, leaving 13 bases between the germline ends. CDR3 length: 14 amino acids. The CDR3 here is CASSLGQVTGTQYF. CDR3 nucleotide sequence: TGTGCCAGCAGCTTAGGACAGGTTACCGGGACCCAGTACTTC.

CDR3 DNA: TGTGCCAGCAGTGCACCACTAGCGCAGAGCTCCTACAATGAGCAGTTCTTC. This codes for CASSAPLAQSSYNEQFF. V usage is TRBV27 and J usage is TRBJ2-1, with 7 bases aligning to TRBD2. V shed 5 bases and J 0 bases; nucleotides not matched to a gene: 10. This CDR3 has 17 residues. Germline V lookup: CDR1 MNHEY, CDR2 SMNVEV (reference sequence).

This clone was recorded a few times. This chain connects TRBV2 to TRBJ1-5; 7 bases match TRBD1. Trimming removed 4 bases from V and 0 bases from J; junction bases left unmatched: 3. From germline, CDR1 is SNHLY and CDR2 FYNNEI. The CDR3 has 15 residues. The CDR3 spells CASSGTGYSNQPQHF. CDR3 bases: TGTGCCAGCAGTGGGACAGGCTATAGCAATCAGCCCCAGCATTTT.

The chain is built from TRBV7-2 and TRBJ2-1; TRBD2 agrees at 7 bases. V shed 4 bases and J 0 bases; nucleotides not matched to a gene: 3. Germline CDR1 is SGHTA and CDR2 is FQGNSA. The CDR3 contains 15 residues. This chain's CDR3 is CASSSRGSSYNEQFF. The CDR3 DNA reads TGTGCCAGCAGCTCGCGGGGGAGCTCCTACAATGAGCAGTTCTTC.

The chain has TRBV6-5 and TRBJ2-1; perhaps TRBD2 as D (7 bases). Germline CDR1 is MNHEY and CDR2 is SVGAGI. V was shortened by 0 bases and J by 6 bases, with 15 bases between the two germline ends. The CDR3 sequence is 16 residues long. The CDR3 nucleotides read TGTGCCAGCAGTTACTCGACTAGGGGGGGCCTCAATGAGCAGTTCTTC. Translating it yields CASSYSTRGGLNEQFF.

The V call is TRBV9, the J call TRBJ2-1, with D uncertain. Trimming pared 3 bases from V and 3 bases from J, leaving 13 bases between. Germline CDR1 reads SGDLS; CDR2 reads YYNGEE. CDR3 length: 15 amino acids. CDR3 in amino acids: CASSALPVNYNEQFF. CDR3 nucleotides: TGTGCCAGCAGCGCACTCCCCGTAAACTACAATGAGCAGTTCTTC.

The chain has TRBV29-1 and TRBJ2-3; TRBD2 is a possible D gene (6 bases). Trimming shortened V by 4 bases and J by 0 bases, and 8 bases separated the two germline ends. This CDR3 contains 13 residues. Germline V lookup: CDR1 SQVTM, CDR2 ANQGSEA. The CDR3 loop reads CSVVAGSTDTQYF. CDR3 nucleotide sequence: TGCAGCGTTGTGGCGGGAAGCACAGATACGCAGTATTTT.

Here the CDR3 reads CASSIQGHQGYGYTF. CDR3 nucleotide sequence: TGTGCCAGTAGTATCCAGGGCCACCAGGGCTATGGCTACACCTTC. V usage is TRBV19 and J usage is TRBJ1-2; tentative D call: TRBD1 (5 bases). Trimming took off 3 bases at V and 4 bases at J, with 15 bases between the two ends. CDR1 LNHDA and CDR2 SQIVND come from the germline V gene (reference sequence). This CDR3 has 15 amino acids.

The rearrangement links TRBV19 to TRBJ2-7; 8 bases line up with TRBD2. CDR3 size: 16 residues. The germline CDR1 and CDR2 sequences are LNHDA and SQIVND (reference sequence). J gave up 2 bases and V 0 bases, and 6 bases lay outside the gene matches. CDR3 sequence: CASSIDFAGGTYEQYF. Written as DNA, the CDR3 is TGTGCCAGTAGTATAGACTTCGCGGGAGGTACCTACGAGCAGTACTTC.

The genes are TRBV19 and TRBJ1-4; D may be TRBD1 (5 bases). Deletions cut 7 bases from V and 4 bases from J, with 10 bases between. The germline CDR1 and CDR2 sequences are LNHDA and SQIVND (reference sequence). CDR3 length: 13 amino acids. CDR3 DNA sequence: TGTGCCAGTAACGGCGGGGGTAATGAAAAACTGTTTTTT. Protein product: CASNGGGNEKLFF.

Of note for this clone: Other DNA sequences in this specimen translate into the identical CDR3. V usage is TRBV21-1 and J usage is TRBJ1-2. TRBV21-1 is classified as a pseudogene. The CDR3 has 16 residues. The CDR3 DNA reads TGTGCCAGCAGCAAAGTGGGGCGGGGGGAGAACTATGGCTACACCTTC. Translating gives CASSKVGRGENYGYTF.

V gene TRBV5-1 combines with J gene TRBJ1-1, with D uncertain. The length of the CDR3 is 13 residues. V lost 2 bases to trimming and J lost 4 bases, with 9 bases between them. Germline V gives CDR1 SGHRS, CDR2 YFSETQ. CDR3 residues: CASSLYTSTEAFF. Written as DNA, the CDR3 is TGCGCCAGCAGCTTATATACAAGCACTGAAGCTTTCTTT. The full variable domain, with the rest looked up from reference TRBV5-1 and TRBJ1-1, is KAGVTQTPRYLIKTRGQQVTLSCSPISGHRSVSWYQQTPGQGLQFLFEYFSETQRNKGNFPGRFSGRQFSNSRSEMNVSTLELGDSALYLCASSLYTSTEAFFGQGTRLTVV.

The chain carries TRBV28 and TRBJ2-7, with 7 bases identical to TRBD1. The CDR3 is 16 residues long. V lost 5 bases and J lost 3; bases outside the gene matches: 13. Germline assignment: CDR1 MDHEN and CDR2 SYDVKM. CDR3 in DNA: TGTGCCAGCAGTACTCCAGGGGGTGTCGGGCTCTACGAGCAGTACTTC. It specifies CASSTPGGVGLYEQYF.

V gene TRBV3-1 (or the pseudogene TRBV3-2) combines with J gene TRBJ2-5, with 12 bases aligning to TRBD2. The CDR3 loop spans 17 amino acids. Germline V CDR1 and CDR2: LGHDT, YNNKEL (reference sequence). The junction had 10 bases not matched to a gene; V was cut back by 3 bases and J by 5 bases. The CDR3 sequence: CASSQGASGGARETQYF. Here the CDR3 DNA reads TGTGCCAGCAGCCAGGGGGCTAGCGGGGGGGCCCGGGAGACCCAGTACTTC.